The clone carrying this TCR beta chain has ten or more counts. What it recognizes is unknown. The data belong to a study of T cells in Graves' hyperthyroidism and ophthalmopathy. Study conclusions and caveats: In simple terms, a model built on 13 V-J features told ophthalmopathy apart from stable hyperthyroidism.

It was RNA transcripts that yielded the amplified TCR beta CDR3 regions. The study used the HTBI primer set for a first-round RT-PCR of the TCR CDR3. TCRdb re-analysed the multiplex PCR reads in MiXCR, keeping a single row per CDR3 protein. The sample includes about 700,000 distinct CDR3 sequences, 11% to 15% of them seen just once. An absence of ophthalmopathy progression within 18 months meant stable Graves' hyperthyroidism. Any patient presenting with uncontrolled infection, other autoimmune disease, pregnancy or lactation was left out. CDR1 is SGHTA and CDR2 is FQGNSA in the germline V gene. This CDR3 has 15 residues. Trimming removed 6 bases from V and 4 bases from J; junction bases left unmatched: 6.

V is TRBV7-2 and J is TRBJ2-2, with 9 bases that match TRBD2. The sample comprised blood. The receptor's source is a young woman with Graves' hyperthyroidism. The CDR3 DNA reads TGTGCCAGCAGTTTTAGCGGGAGTCTCACCGGGGAGCTGTTTTTT. Its translation: CASSFSGSLTGELFF.